The 12 T cell receptor beta chains in this list originate from one sample, sequenced in a study of T cells after yellow fever vaccination. Each CDR3 protein is one row after TCRdb ran MiXCR on the 5' RACE reads. The data show 450,000 to 600,000 distinct CDR3 sequences, approximately 12% seen once. Source: PBMCs, taken on the day of the yellow fever booster vaccination. These receptors all stem from a man between 25 and 39 years old who received the YFV17D yellow fever vaccine.

The CDR3 coding sequence is TGTGCCAGCGGCCCTGGGGGGACCTGCGAGCAGTACTTC. It codes for CASGPGGTCEQYF. The chain uses TRBV4-2 and TRBJ2-7; TRBD2 might be the D (6 bases). V gave up 8 bases and J gave up 6 bases, with 17 bases separating them. The CDR3 is 13 residues long. CDR1 LGHNA and CDR2 YNFKEQ come from the germline V gene.

The rearrangement joins TRBV5-4 to TRBJ2-6; D call uncertain. Looked up from germline, CDR1 is SGHNT and CDR2 is YYREEE (reference sequence). The V gene lost 2 bases and the J gene lost 2 bases, with 17 bases spanning the gap. The CDR3 contains 18 residues. Here the CDR3 DNA reads TGTGCCAGCAGCTTCATTAGCAGTATTCTGGCTGGGGCCAACGTCCTGACTTTC. This translates into CASSFISSILAGANVLTF.

This clonotype was counted only a few times. V usage is TRBV11-2 and J usage is TRBJ1-2; D is uncertain. The V gene lost 3 bases and the J gene lost 4 bases, with 12 bases spanning the gap. Germline V gene sequence: CDR1 SGHAT, CDR2 FQNNGV. The CDR3 is 14 residues long. CDR3 sequence reads: CASSLAPEGYGYTF. CDR3 DNA: TGTGCCAGCAGCTTGGCCCCGGAGGGCTATGGCTACACCTTC.

The V and J genes are TRBV30 and TRBJ2-7; D is possibly TRBD1 or TRBD2 (5 bases each). This CDR3 is built from 15 residues. Trimming removed 5 bases at V and 2 bases at J, with 19 bases between. The germline gives CDR1 GTSNPN, CDR2 SVGIG (reference sequence). CDR3 bases: TGTGCCTGGGCTCTGCGGGCCCGAGGGGCCTACGAGCAGTACTTC. It encodes CAWALRARGAYEQYF. The whole variable domain, remainder taken from reference TRBV30 and TRBJ2-7, is SQTIHQWPATLVQPVGSPLSLECTVEGTSNPNLYWYRQAAGRGLQLLFYSVGIGQISSEVPQNLSASRPQDRQFILSSKKLLLSDSGFYLCAWALRARGAYEQYFGPGTRLTVT.

The V call is TRBV12-3 or TRBV12-4, the J call TRBJ1-1; no clear D. The V and J ends lost 4 bases and 7 bases respectively, with 7 bases between them. CDR3 size: 11 residues. CDR3 bases: TGTGCCAGCAGTTCCGGCGATGAAGCTTTCTTT. This translates into CASSSGDEAFF.

The rearrangement links TRBV28 to TRBJ1-5; TRBD1 aligns across 7 bases. The CDR3 loop spans 14 amino acids. With V trimmed by 8 bases and J by 4 bases, 8 bases remained unmatched. CDR1 and CDR2 (germline): MDHEN, SYDVKM. DNA for the CDR3: TGTGCCAGCCTAACCGGGACAGTAAATCAGCCCCAGCATTTT. Amino acids: CASLTGTVNQPQHF.

This clonotype was seen repeatedly, ten times or more. A junction end diverges from the germline sequence, so it may reflect a read error. This chain joins TRBV5-1 and TRBJ2-1; 11 nucleotides match TRBD2. The CDR3 extends over 15 amino acids. The germline V gene encodes CDR1 SGHRS and CDR2 YFSETQ. The CDR3 nucleotides are TGTGCCAGCAGCTTAGTAGCGGGAGGGTACAATGAGCAGTTCTTC. It encodes CASSLVAGGYNEQFF.

The J gene is TRBJ2-4, the V gene TRBV20-1; weak D call: TRBD2 (6 bases). CDR1 is DFQATT, CDR2 SNEGSKA, per germline (reference sequence). Trimming took off 2 bases at V and 5 bases at J, with 16 bases between the two ends. The CDR3 runs to 15 residues. The CDR3 DNA is TGCAGTGCTAGACTCCCCGGGAGACCGGAAAACATTCAGTACTTC. This sequence encodes CSARLPGRPENIQYF.

The V and J genes are TRBV5-4 and TRBJ1-3; TRBD1 matches 9 bases. The CDR3 is 16 residues long. Germline CDR1 reads SGHNT; CDR2 reads YYREEE (reference sequence). With V trimmed by 4 bases and J by 6 bases, 11 bases remained unmatched. The CDR3 region is CASSPGSGQGSNTIYF. The DNA of the CDR3 is TGTGCCAGCAGCCCAGGGTCGGGACAGGGTTCAAACACCATATATTTT.

J is TRBJ2-7 and V is TRBV10-2, with D possibly matching TRBD1 (6 bases). The V and J ends lost 3 bases and 6 bases respectively, with 18 bases between them. The germline gives CDR1 WSHSY, CDR2 SAAADI. The CDR3 length is 15 residues. CDR3 DNA: TGCGCCAGCAGTGAACCCCCAGGGGCTGGGGGCGAGCAGTACTTC. Translated, it gives CASSEPPGAGGEQYF.

This clonotype occurred a few times. The chain couples TRBV23-1 to TRBJ2-2, with 8 positions matching TRBD2. TRBV23-1 carries the ORF label, with uncertain function. The ends lost 11 bases at V and 8 bases at J; junction bases unmatched: 16. The CDR3 is 15 residues long. This CDR3 reads CAPASGRPFDGELFF. In nucleotides, the CDR3 is TGCGCCCCCGCTAGCGGGCGACCTTTTGATGGGGAGCTGTTTTTT.

A few counts support this clonotype. V gene TRBV18 combines with J gene TRBJ2-7; no definite D call. Looked up from germline, CDR1 is KGHSH and CDR2 is LQKENI. V was cut by 6 bases and J by 5 bases, with 17 bases left in between. This CDR3 is 14 amino acids long. The CDR3 loop reads CASSVVVGEDEQYF. CDR3 coding DNA: TGTGCCAGCTCTGTCGTGGTTGGAGAGGACGAGCAGTACTTC.